This record concerns one T cell receptor beta chain sequence. The target antigen is unknown. This sample stems from a study of T cell responses to AZD1222 COVID-19 vaccine. Findings of the study overall: The peak T cell response came first, and repertoires were sampled only after it.

The method was immunoSEQ multiplex PCR; TCRdb's version includes in-frame clones alone and lacks a portion of them. The sample yields some 140,000 clones, 93% seen once. The CDR3 sequence is 17 residues long. V lost 0 bases and J lost 4, with 16 bases in between. The germline CDR1 and CDR2 sequences are SEHNR and FQNEAQ (reference sequence). J is TRBJ2-1 and V is TRBV7-9, with a possible D match to TRBD2 (7 bases). The starting material was peripheral blood, obtained on day 0 of AZD1222 vaccination. The clonotype originates from an adult in good health. CDR3 coding DNA: TGTGCCAGCAGCTTAGCGGGGGGGCCCTTATATTACAATGAGCAGTTCTTC. Amino acids: CASSLAGGPLYYNEQFF.